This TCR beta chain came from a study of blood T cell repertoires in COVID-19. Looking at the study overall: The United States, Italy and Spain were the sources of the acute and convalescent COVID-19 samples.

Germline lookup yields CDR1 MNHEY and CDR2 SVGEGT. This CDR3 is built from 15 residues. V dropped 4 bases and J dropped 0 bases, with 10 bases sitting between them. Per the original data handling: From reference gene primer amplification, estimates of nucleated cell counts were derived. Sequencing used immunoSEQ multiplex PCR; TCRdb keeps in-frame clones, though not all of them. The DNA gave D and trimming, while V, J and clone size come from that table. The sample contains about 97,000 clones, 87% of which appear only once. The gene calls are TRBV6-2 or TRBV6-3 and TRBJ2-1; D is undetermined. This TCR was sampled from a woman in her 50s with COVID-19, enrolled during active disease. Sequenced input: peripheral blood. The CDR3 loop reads CASSFTAGSYNEQFF. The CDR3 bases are TGTGCCAGCAGTTTCACCGCAGGCTCCTACAATGAGCAGTTCTTC.